A single sample gave rise to the 14 T cell receptor beta chains below, sequenced in a study of T cells in tuberculosis. Profiling relied on immunoSEQ multiplex PCR, and the TCRdb table lists in-frame clones only, not all of them. The table has 30,000 or so clones, roughly 89% seen once. Sequencing used PBMCs. The receptors were sampled from a donor between 5 and 29 years old with latent tuberculosis or without tuberculosis infection.

The chain employs TRBV4-3 and TRBJ1-4, with D unclear. This CDR3 has 16 amino acids. V was cut by 0 bases and J by 6 bases, with 14 bases left in between. Germline V gene lookup returns CDR1 LGHNA and CDR2 YSLEER. The CDR3 protein is CASSQDLRVLDEKLFF. DNA of the CDR3: TGCGCCAGCAGCCAAGATCTTCGGGTGTTGGATGAAAAACTGTTTTTT.

V gene TRBV19 combines with J gene TRBJ1-5; the match to TRBD1 covers 8 bases. Per the germline V gene, CDR1 is LNHDA and CDR2 is SQIVND (reference sequence). The ends lost 2 bases at V and 7 bases at J; junction bases unmatched: 7. The CDR3 totals 15 residues. CDR3 sequence (DNA): TGTGCCAGTAGTATAAATCAGGGGGCTCGGCAGCCCCAGCATTTT. Translating it yields CASSINQGARQPQHF. The whole variable domain, filled in from reference TRBV19 and TRBJ1-5, reads DGGITQSPKYLFRKEGQNVTLSCEQNLNHDAMYWYRQDPGQGLRLIYYSQIVNDFQKGDIAEGYSVSREKKESFPLTVTSAQKNPTAFYLCASSINQGARQPQHFGDGTRLSIL.

The chain couples TRBV18 to TRBJ2-3, with 10 bases lining up with TRBD2. The CDR3 covers 15 residues. Per germline, CDR1 KGHSH and CDR2 LQKENI. With 2 bases clipped from V and 6 bases from J, the junction kept 5 bases outside the gene matches. CDR3 loop: CASSPELAGPDTQYF. The CDR3 DNA reads as TGTGCCAGCTCACCAGAACTAGCGGGACCTGATACGCAGTATTTT.

The rearrangement joins TRBV18 to TRBJ1-2; D is possibly TRBD1 (5 bases). Germline V gives CDR1 KGHSH, CDR2 LQKENI. V was shortened by 2 bases and J by 2 bases, with 18 bases between the two germline ends. CDR3 length equals 17 residues. CDR3 region: CASSPADRGPINYGYTF. The CDR3 coding sequence is TGTGCCAGCTCACCAGCCGACAGAGGACCTATCAACTATGGCTACACCTTC.

The gene calls are TRBV6-1 and TRBJ2-5, with 7 positions matching TRBD2. The CDR3 loop spans 15 amino acids. With 4 bases clipped from V and 2 bases from J, the junction kept 7 bases outside the gene matches. Germline V CDR1 and CDR2: MNHNS, SASEGT. The CDR3 region is CASSGMRTSQETQYF. In DNA form, the CDR3 reads TGTGCCAGCAGTGGAATGCGGACTAGTCAAGAGACCCAGTACTTC.

The V and J genes are TRBV5-1 and TRBJ1-1; no clear D. The V end lost 0 bases, the J end lost 2 bases, and 8 bases lay between the germline ends. The CDR3 has 14 residues. CDR1 is SGHRS, CDR2 YFSETQ, per germline. CDR3 loop: CASSLDSINTEAFF. The CDR3 DNA is TGCGCCAGCAGCTTGGACAGTATCAACACTGAAGCTTTCTTT.

Regarding this clone: Germline and junction disagree at one end, which may indicate a read error. The chain uses TRBV7-9 and TRBJ1-2, with D perhaps matching TRBD1 (6 bases). The germline CDR1 and CDR2 sequences are SEHNR and FQNEAQ (reference sequence). The CDR3 extends over 14 amino acids. The CDR3 here is CASNLEGQHYGYTF. The CDR3, as DNA: TGTGCCAGCAACTTAGAAGGACAGCACTATGGCTACACCTTC.

The chain couples TRBV11-2 to TRBJ1-1; 7 bases agree with TRBD1. J gave up 0 bases and V 5 bases, and 6 bases lay outside the gene matches. Germline loops: CDR1 SGHAT, CDR2 FQNNGV. The CDR3 extends over 15 amino acids. The CDR3 DNA sequence: TGTGCCAGCAGCCCGGGACAGACCATGAACACTGAAGCTTTCTTT. It codes for CASSPGQTMNTEAFF.

This clone was counted once. This sequence joins TRBV2 and TRBJ1-1; the match to TRBD1 covers 11 bases. J lost 4 bases, V lost 8 bases, and 12 bases had no gene match. The CDR3 spans 16 residues. Germline V CDR1 and CDR2: SNHLY, FYNNEI. In nucleotides, the CDR3 is TGTGCCAGCCAGGGAGGACAGGGGGCTGGGGGCACTGAAGCTTTCTTT. Its translation is CASQGGQGAGGTEAFF. The whole variable domain, filled in from reference TRBV2 and TRBJ1-1, reads EPEVTQTPSHQVTQMGQEVILRCVPISNHLYFYWYRQILGQKVEFLVSFYNNEISEKSEIFDDQFSVERPDGSNFTLKIRSTKLEDSAMYFCASQGGQGAGGTEAFFGQGTRLTVV.

This chain connects TRBV5-1 to TRBJ1-4; TRBD1 agrees at 8 bases. V shed 4 bases, J shed 4 bases, and the junction held 15 bases outside the gene matches. The CDR3 runs 18 residues. Germline values: CDR1 SGHRS, CDR2 YFSETQ. The CDR3 here is CASSRRQGLNSLNEKLFF. The CDR3 coding sequence is TGCGCCAGCAGCAGGAGACAGGGGCTCAACTCTCTTAATGAAAAACTGTTTTTT.

CDR3 amino acids: CASTSWTPGELFF. The DNA for the CDR3 is TGTGCCAGTACCTCCTGGACACCCGGGGAGCTGTTTTTT. The chain joins TRBV19 to TRBJ2-2, with D perhaps matching TRBD1 (5 bases). The V end lost 7 bases, the J end lost 6 bases, and 12 bases lay between the germline ends. CDR1 is LNHDA and CDR2 is SQIVND in the germline V gene (reference sequence). The CDR3 covers 13 residues.

The chain links TRBV4-3 to TRBJ2-2; D remains ambiguous. V lost 0 bases and J lost 6, with 8 bases in between. The length of the CDR3 is 14 residues. Germline V gene data show CDR1 as LGHNA and CDR2 as YSLEER. The CDR3 DNA follows: TGCGCCAGCAGCCAAGATAGAGGTGCCGGGGAGCTGTTTTTT. It codes for CASSQDRGAGELFF.

The chain joins TRBV5-1 to TRBJ1-4; the D gene is possibly TRBD1 (6 bases). This CDR3 has 16 residues. Germline V gene lookup returns CDR1 SGHRS and CDR2 YFSETQ. V was trimmed by 3 bases and J by 4 bases, leaving 16 bases between them. The CDR3 loop reads CASSSLGGAGNEKLFF. The CDR3 DNA sequence: TGCGCCAGCAGCTCGCTAGGGGGGGCTGGTAATGAAAAACTGTTTTTT.

V usage is TRBV4-3 and J usage is TRBJ2-7; possibly TRBD1 for D (6 bases). The V end lost 0 bases, the J end lost 3 bases, and 15 bases lay between the germline ends. The CDR3 covers 16 residues. From germline, CDR1 is LGHNA and CDR2 YSLEER. In nucleotides, the CDR3 is TGCGCCAGCAGCCAAGATAAGGCAGGGGCCCTCTACGAGCAGTACTTC. Translating it yields CASSQDKAGALYEQYF.